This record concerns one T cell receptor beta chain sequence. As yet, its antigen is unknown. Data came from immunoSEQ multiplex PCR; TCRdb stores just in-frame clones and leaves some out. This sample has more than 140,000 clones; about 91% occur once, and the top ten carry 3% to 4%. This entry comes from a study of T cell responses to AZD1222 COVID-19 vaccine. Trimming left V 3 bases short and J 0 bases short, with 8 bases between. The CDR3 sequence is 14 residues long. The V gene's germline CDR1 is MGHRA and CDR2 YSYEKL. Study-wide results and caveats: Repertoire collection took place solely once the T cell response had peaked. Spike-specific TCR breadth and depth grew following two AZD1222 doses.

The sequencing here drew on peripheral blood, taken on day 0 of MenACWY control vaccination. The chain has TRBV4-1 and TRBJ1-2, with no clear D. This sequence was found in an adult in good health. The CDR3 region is CASSHRSPNYGYTF. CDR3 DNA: TGCGCCAGCAGCCATCGGAGTCCTAACTATGGCTACACCTTC.